Below are 2 T cell receptor beta chains sequenced from a single sample in a study of identical twins. Via MiXCR, TCRdb re-called the 5' RACE reads, giving one row per CDR3 protein. The sample gives about 240,000 distinct CDR3 sequences, roughly 12% of which show up once; roughly 4% is in the top ten. The same data also contributed to another study, on yellow fever vaccine responses in identical twins.

The source material was memory (CD45RO+) T cells sorted from blood. The receptor source for this set is a woman younger than 35 in good health.

Comment on this clonotype: Relative to the germline gene, one junction end is altered; a read error may explain this. The V call is TRBV5-5, the J call TRBJ2-7, with TRBD2 identical over 7 bases. The CDR3 spans 13 residues. Germline V gene lookup returns CDR1 SGHKS and CDR2 YYEKEE (reference sequence). Here the CDR3 reads CASSLDAGVGGIF. Here the CDR3 DNA reads TGTGCCAGCAGCTTGGATGCCGGGGTCGGGGGGATTTTC.

This clonotype was observed a few times. The chain combines TRBV19 with TRBJ2-2; D remains ambiguous. The V gene lost 10 bases and the J gene lost 1 base, with 10 bases spanning the gap. This CDR3 region has 13 residues. Germline V gene sequence: CDR1 LNHDA, CDR2 SQIVND (reference sequence). The CDR3 nucleotides are TGTGCCACTCCCCGGCGGAACACCGGGGAGCTGTTTTTT. It is translated as CATPRRNTGELFF.